This T cell receptor (beta chain) was recorded in a study of blood T cell repertoires in COVID-19. In the study overall: The United States, Italy and Spain were the sources of the acute and convalescent COVID-19 samples. The cDNA or gDNA used as material had been derived from T cells, B-cell-depleted T cells, or PBMCs.

The length of the CDR3 is 14 residues. Germline V gene lookup returns CDR1 KGHSH and CDR2 LQKENI. J was trimmed by 10 bases and V by 3 bases; bases with no gene match: 6. In the original analysis: Amplification with reference gene primers provided the estimates of nucleated cell counts. This table comes from immunoSEQ multiplex PCR, and its TCRdb copy is limited to in-frame clones, with some not included. V and J calls plus clone size are reproduced from that table; the DNA served to infer D and trimming. The table includes more than 85,000 clones, about 90% detected once. The TCR originated in a human donor in a cohort sampled during active COVID-19. What was sequenced was peripheral blood. The chain links TRBV18 to TRBJ2-1; 10 positions agree with TRBD2. Here the CDR3 reads CASSPGLAGVEQFF. The CDR3 DNA is TGTGCCAGCTCACCGGGGCTAGCGGGGGTGGAGCAGTTCTTC.